Below are 25 T cell receptor beta chains sequenced from a single sample in a study of blood T cell repertoires in COVID-19. Only in-frame clones appear in the TCRdb table, and some are missing; sequencing was by immunoSEQ multiplex PCR. Among about 210,000 clones, around 81% were seen once, and the ten largest hold approximately 4.6%. The sequencing sample was made of PBMCs or T cells enriched from blood (not recorded which). The receptors originated from a man aged 25 to 40 with acute COVID-19.

This sequence joins TRBV5-1 and TRBJ2-3, with D perhaps TRBD2 (5 bases). CDR1 SGHRS and CDR2 YFSETQ come from the germline V gene. The CDR3 consists of 12 residues. V lost 7 bases, J lost 4 bases, and 10 bases lay in between. CDR3 loop: CASSMRADTQYF. The CDR3 DNA is TGCGCCAGCTCAATGAGGGCAGATACGCAGTATTTT.

This clone turned up a few times. The chain links TRBV5-1 to TRBJ1-3; possible D gene TRBD1, 6 bases. The CDR3 extends over 18 amino acids. Trimming removed 7 bases from V and 1 base from J, with 24 bases in between. Germline-derived CDR1 and CDR2 are SGHRS and YFSETQ. CDR3 bases: TGCGCCAGCTCCTCCTGGGAGCGGACAGTGTCTTCTGGAAACACCATATATTTT. As protein: CASSSWERTVSSGNTIYF.

The rearrangement joins TRBV5-1 to TRBJ1-5; no clear D gene. This CDR3 is built from 17 residues. Trimming shortened V by 0 bases and J by 7 bases, and 20 bases separated the two germline ends. Germline V lookup: CDR1 SGHRS, CDR2 YFSETQ. The CDR3 nucleotides are TGCGCCAGCAGCTTGGCCGGACCCTCATCAACGGGGCAGCCCCAGCATTTT. Its protein is CASSLAGPSSTGQPQHF.

The V call is TRBV5-4, the J call TRBJ1-2; D might be TRBD1 (5 bases). The CDR3 spans 14 residues. The V gene's germline CDR1 is SGHNT and CDR2 YYREEE (reference sequence). Trimming removed 4 bases at V and 2 bases at J, with 12 bases between. The CDR3 region is CASSMTEANYGYTF. DNA of the CDR3: TGTGCCAGCAGCATGACAGAGGCAAACTATGGCTACACCTTC. Drawing the rest from reference TRBV5-4 and TRBJ1-2, the complete variable domain is ETGVTQSPTHLIKTRGQQVTLRCSSQSGHNTVSWYQQALGQGPQFIFQYYREEENGRGNFPPRFSGLQFPNYSSELNVNALELDDSALYLCASSMTEANYGYTFGSGTRLTVV.

At least ten counts were recorded for this clone. The V gene is TRBV7-9, the J gene TRBJ2-3, with D unresolved. Germline-derived CDR1 and CDR2 are SEHNR and FQNEAQ (reference sequence). The V and J ends lost 6 bases and 1 base respectively, with 14 bases between them. There are 15 residues in the CDR3. For the CDR3, the DNA is TGTGCCAGCAGTCTCTCTAGATTCGGCACAGATACGCAGTATTTT. It specifies CASSLSRFGTDTQYF.

The chain is built from TRBV7-2 and TRBJ1-4, with D possibly matching TRBD1 (6 bases). CDR3 size: 15 residues. Germline CDR1 is SGHTA and CDR2 is FQGNSA. Trimming removed 1 base at V and 8 bases at J, with 14 bases between. The CDR3 spells CASSLVGAGGEKLFF. Written as DNA, the CDR3 is TGTGCCAGCAGCTTAGTGGGGGCTGGGGGAGAAAAACTGTTTTTT.

The chain carries TRBV10-3 and TRBJ1-5, with D possibly matching TRBD1 (6 bases). The CDR3 length is 12 residues. Germline V gives CDR1 ENHRY, CDR2 SYGVKD. V gave up 5 bases and J gave up 7 bases, with 9 bases separating them. The CDR3 nucleotides are TGTGCCATCAGTAGCCAGGGGCAGCCCCAGCATTTT. It encodes CAISSQGQPQHF.

This clone was seen ten or more times. The chain uses TRBV6-5 and TRBJ1-2; perhaps TRBD1 as D (6 bases). The V end lost 6 bases, the J end lost 10 bases, and 21 bases lay between the germline ends. Germline lookup yields CDR1 MNHEY and CDR2 SVGAGI. CDR3 length: 14 residues. The CDR3 DNA follows: TGTGCCAGCAGGAGGGTCGGACAGTCACTACACTACACCTTC. Translation: CASRRVGQSLHYTF.

The chain couples TRBV5-1 to TRBJ2-1; 7 bases match TRBD1. Germline CDR1 and CDR2: SGHRS and YFSETQ. With V trimmed by 4 bases and J by 6 bases, 10 bases remained unmatched. The CDR3 runs 15 residues. CDR3 coding DNA: TGCGCCAGCAGCCAAGGGACAGAAGGGGCCAATGAGCAGTTCTTC. As protein: CASSQGTEGANEQFF.

The genes are TRBV7-9 and TRBJ1-4, with TRBD1 matching over 8 bases. The CDR3 runs 12 residues. The junction had 4 bases not matched to a gene; V was cut back by 8 bases and J by 8 bases. The germline gives CDR1 SEHNR, CDR2 FQNEAQ (reference sequence). CDR3 DNA sequence: TGTGCCAGCCGGACAGGGAACGAAAAACTGTTTTTT. This encodes CASRTGNEKLFF.

In this sample, this clone turned up a few times. The chain joins TRBV3-1 (or the pseudogene TRBV3-2) to TRBJ1-1, with 7 bases that match TRBD1. Germline V gene sequence: CDR1 LGHDT, CDR2 YNNKEL (reference sequence). The V gene end was trimmed by 4 bases and the J gene end by 0 bases; junction bases not matched to a gene: 5. The length of the CDR3 is 15 residues. DNA of the CDR3: TGTGCCAGCAGCCTCGGGACAGCTTTGAACACTGAAGCTTTCTTT. Protein sequence: CASSLGTALNTEAFF.

This CDR3 reads CASSVAQRGPPYEQYF. The CDR3 coding sequence is TGTGCCAGCAGCGTGGCCCAGCGGGGGCCTCCCTACGAGCAGTACTTC. V and J are TRBV9 and TRBJ2-7; 8 bases align to TRBD2. The germline V gene encodes CDR1 SGDLS and CDR2 YYNGEE. The CDR3 spans 16 residues. V gave up 2 bases and J gave up 2 bases; unmatched junction bases: 9.

This chain links TRBV10-3 with TRBJ1-1; no definite D call. Trimming removed 2 bases from V and 14 bases from J, with 12 bases in between. In germline, CDR1 is ENHRY, CDR2 SYGVKD. The CDR3 covers 11 residues. In DNA form, the CDR3 reads TGTGCCATCAGTGAGGGTGGCAGTCAGTTCTTT. Its protein product is CAISEGGSQFF.

The V and J genes are TRBV6-2 or TRBV6-3 and TRBJ1-1, with no clear D. Trimming pared 2 bases from V and 0 bases from J, leaving 13 bases between. The CDR3 covers 16 residues. Germline values: CDR1 MNHEY, CDR2 SVGEGT. The CDR3 coding sequence is TGTGCCAGCAGTTACCCAAGGACGGGATTGAACACTGAAGCTTTCTTT. It specifies CASSYPRTGLNTEAFF.

The gene calls are TRBV18 and TRBJ2-2; a possible D gene is TRBD1 (6 bases). The germline V gene has CDR1 KGHSH and CDR2 LQKENI. CDR3 length equals 15 residues. V dropped 2 bases and J dropped 3 bases, with 10 bases sitting between them. The CDR3 bases are TGTGCCAGCTCACCAGAGACAGGTCACACCGGGGAGCTGTTTTTT. As protein: CASSPETGHTGELFF.

The rearrangement joins TRBV2 to TRBJ2-2, with TRBD2 matching 14 bases. Germline CDR1 reads SNHLY; CDR2 reads FYNNEI. V shed 4 bases, J shed 0 bases, and the junction held 7 bases outside the gene matches. This CDR3 is 19 amino acids long. CDR3: CASSAPGLAGGPNTGELFF. CDR3 sequence (DNA): TGTGCCAGCAGTGCCCCCGGACTAGCGGGGGGACCGAACACCGGGGAGCTGTTTTTT.

The chain couples TRBV5-4 to TRBJ1-3; 8 nucleotides line up with TRBD1. This CDR3 comprises 16 residues. The germline V gene has CDR1 SGHNT and CDR2 YYREEE (reference sequence). V lost 4 bases to trimming and J lost 0 bases; unmatched junction nucleotides: 6. The CDR3 nucleotides read TGTGCCAGCAGCCGGGGACAGGCGATCTCTGGAAACACCATATATTTT. It yields the protein CASSRGQAISGNTIYF. Complete variable domain (other parts from reference TRBV5-4 and TRBJ1-3): ETGVTQSPTHLIKTRGQQVTLRCSSQSGHNTVSWYQQALGQGPQFIFQYYREEENGRGNFPPRFSGLQFPNYSSELNVNALELDDSALYLCASSRGQAISGNTIYFGEGSWLTVV.

This chain uses TRBV5-1 with TRBJ1-1; D is possibly TRBD1 (5 bases). Germline assignment: CDR1 SGHRS and CDR2 YFSETQ. This CDR3 contains 15 residues. The germline V and J ends were trimmed by 0 bases and 6 bases, with 15 bases remaining between them. CDR3 in DNA: TGCGCCAGCAGCTTGGTTGCAGGGTTTGGTGCTGAAGCTTTCTTT. It codes for CASSLVAGFGAEAFF.

For the CDR3, the DNA is TGTGCCAGCAGCGTAGAGCCGGGTACTACCACGATGCAGTACTTC. Translating gives CASSVEPGTTTMQYF. The genes are TRBV9 and TRBJ2-7; unclear D gene. Trimming stripped 0 bases from V and 9 bases from J, with 19 bases between. Per germline, CDR1 SGDLS and CDR2 YYNGEE. This CDR3 contains 15 residues.

Here the CDR3 DNA reads TGTGCCAGCAGTCCGAGGACAGTGGTGAGGCCCCAGCATTTT. This encodes CASSPRTVVRPQHF. The chain recombines TRBV28 with TRBJ1-5; D perhaps matches TRBD1 (6 bases). V was trimmed by 5 bases and J by 9 bases, leaving 17 bases between them. Looked up from germline, CDR1 is MDHEN and CDR2 is SYDVKM. This CDR3 is built from 14 residues.

Concerning this clone itself: Only one base separates this from a far larger clonotype, so it likely reflects a read error. The V and J genes are TRBV2 and TRBJ2-2, with D tentatively TRBD1 (7 bases). CDR1 and CDR2 from the germline V gene are SNHLY and FYNNEI. The CDR3 covers 14 residues. The V end lost 3 bases, the J end lost 4 bases, and 9 bases lay between the germline ends. CDR3: CASSEQGGTGELFF. CDR3 sequence (DNA): TGTGCCAGCAGTGAGCAGGGGGGCACCGGGGAGCTGTTTTTT.

The chain uses TRBV7-2 and TRBJ2-1, with 7 nucleotides matching TRBD2. This CDR3 has 15 amino acids. CDR1 and CDR2 (germline): SGHTA, FQGNSA. Trimming cost V 2 bases and J 3 bases; bases outside gene matches: 4. The CDR3, as DNA: TGTGCCAGCAGCTTATTGGGGGGGAGCTACAATGAGCAGTTCTTC. Translating it yields CASSLLGGSYNEQFF.

This clone was detected ten times or more. The gene calls are TRBV9 and TRBJ2-7, with 7 bases identical to TRBD1. Per the germline V gene, CDR1 is SGDLS and CDR2 is YYNGEE. The length of the CDR3 is 15 residues. V lost 0 bases to trimming and J lost 7 bases; unmatched junction nucleotides: 10. The CDR3 DNA is TGTGCCAGCAGCGTAGTAGGGGGCCCGTTGAGGGAGCAGTACTTC. It encodes CASSVVGGPLREQYF.

The CDR3, as DNA: TGTGCCATCAGCGTCCGCGGGGGGGAAGAGACCCAGTACTTC. Translation: CAISVRGGEETQYF. This sequence joins TRBV10-3 and TRBJ2-5; 9 bases line up with TRBD2. The CDR3 contains 14 residues. The V and J ends lost 6 bases and 3 bases, in that order; junction bases with no gene match: 5. Germline values: CDR1 ENHRY, CDR2 SYGVKD.

The chain carries TRBV5-6 and TRBJ2-1, with TRBD1 matching 8 bases. J was trimmed by 1 base and V by 4 bases; bases with no gene match: 7. Germline V gene sequence: CDR1 SGHDT, CDR2 YYEEEE. The CDR3 is made up of 16 amino acids. Here the CDR3 reads CASSQETGASYNEQFF. The CDR3 nucleotides read TGTGCCAGCAGCCAGGAGACAGGGGCATCCTACAATGAGCAGTTCTTC.